The source of this T cell receptor (beta chain) is a study of T cell responses to AZD1222 COVID-19 vaccine (dated by TCRdb to the early 2020s). Regarding the complete study: AZD1222 recipients with second doses at about 4 weeks or about 12 weeks were pooled, because spike-specific TCR depth and breadth did not differ between schedules. Enrollment into the trials was organized by age into subgroups of 18-55, 56-69 and 70-plus years, and those subgroups contained roughly 140, 27 and 60 TCR-sequenced participants, respectively. A total of more than 230 trial participants underwent TCR sequencing, of whom about 200 had received two doses of AZD1222 and about 25 had received two doses of the MenACWY control vaccine.

The CDR3 starts with the cysteine, ends with the phenylalanine, and has 13 residues. Only the CDR3 part of the read is kept: 39 bases, read in frame from the first base. V is shortened by 5 bases, J by 4 bases, and the region joining them spans 11 bases. Study-level results and caveats: The 56-69-year group was small, and its depth increase did not reach significance, likely because of low power. Reportedly, almost half of the unique spike-specific TCRs recognized epitopes lying outside the regions that are mutated in the B.1.351 and B.1.1.7 variants. Conclusions about previously exposed vaccinees were limited because only six or seven AZD1222 recipients were SARS-CoV-2 seropositive at baseline. No day 14 peak-response samples were available, so repertoires were characterized only after the peak T cell response. CD4 TCRs associated with the vaccine covered the entire spike protein, and the dominant responses were in regions 160-218 and 743-854. Participants were mostly white British and included more females than males, and it was suggested by the authors that clonal diversity may have been underestimated. After two AZD1222 doses, both the breadth and the depth of spike-specific TCRs were significantly higher than at day 0 and than in MenACWY recipients.

Read against the paper, the sample's time point label means: baseline before first vaccination. Samples from vaccinated people were obtained from the UK trials COV001 and COV002, which included a single-blind randomized controlled phase 2/3 trial of AZD1222 (ChAdOx1 nCoV-19) in healthy adults. Trial participant PBMC samples were collected at day 0 and day 28 after the second dose for TCRbeta chain sequencing. The CDR3 regions of human TCRbeta chains were analyzed by immunosequencing. The published analysis was carried out like this. TCRs in the repertoires were matched against a reference library of SARS-CoV-2-specific TCRs that had been generated with the MIRA antigen-specificity platform. Breadth was defined as the fraction of unique TCRs that were SARS-CoV-2-associated, and depth was defined as the fraction of total T cells that were SARS-CoV-2-associated. Using the MIRA data, every spike-specific TCR was mapped to the spike region that the TCR reacted to and assigned to either a CD4 or a CD8 class. Log10-transformed breadth and depth values were compared by one-way ANOVA with Sidak's multiple comparisons tests. Drawn from immuneACCESS, this table holds only the in-frame rearrangements with V and J called that TCRdb kept. Clones are partly lost; checked studies trace under half to an unresolved V gene and leave the rest unexplained. Clone size and the V and J calls come from that table; the DNA yielded D and trimming. This sample has fewer than 150,000 clones in its table, and 75% to 90% of those were observed once. The leading ten clones occupy roughly 4.3% of the sample.

On this clone: Its recognized antigen is unknown. The sample holds no much larger clone one base away, and base qualities are not on file.

The sequence was obtained from an adult in good health. The chain joins TRBV12-3 or TRBV12-4 to TRBJ1-1; TRBD1 is perhaps the D gene, given 5 matching bases. Specimen: peripheral blood, collected on day 0 of AZD1222 vaccination. For the CDR3, the sequence is CASSQGSGTEAFF. The DNA sequence is given as TGTGCCAGCAGTCAGGGTTCCGGCACTGAAGCTTTCTTT.